This T cell receptor (beta chain) emerged from a study of T-cell reconstitution after alpha-beta-depleted transplantation in children. On this clonotype: The target antigen is unknown.

The study's findings and limits: Where some patients showed high TCRbeta diversity at day 60, it came from recipient T cells and thymic progenitors that had survived. At one year after transplant, newly produced T cells mostly accounted for T-cell counts and diversity. Expanded graft clones numbering several hundred reportedly gave rise to alpha-beta T cells about two months after transplant.

Unique molecular identifiers tagged the TCRbeta library. Via MiXCR, TCRdb re-called the PCR reads, giving one row per CDR3 protein. The sample yields under 85,000 distinct CDR3 sequences, 18% seen once. Per the germline V gene, CDR1 is SGHRS and CDR2 is YFSETQ. Trimming took 5 bases from V and 0 from J, leaving 17 bases between them. The CDR3 covers 16 residues. The sequence derives from a male patient between 2 and 10 years old who had a stem cell transplant for acute lymphoblastic leukemia, so the T cells may come from the graft donor. The chain recombines TRBV5-1 with TRBJ2-5; D is undetermined. The sequencing used PBMCs, mostly from graft donor cells, collected 360 days after TCRalphabeta/CD19-depleted stem cell transplant. In DNA, the CDR3 is TGCGCCAGCAGGTATCGTTGGGCGGCGTACCAAGAGACCCAGTACTTC. It codes for CASRYRWAAYQETQYF. Based on the CDR3 plus reference TRBV5-1 and TRBJ2-5, the full variable domain is KAGVTQTPRYLIKTRGQQVTLSCSPISGHRSVSWYQQTPGQGLQFLFEYFSETQRNKGNFPGRFSGRQFSNSRSEMNVSTLELGDSALYLCASRYRWAAYQETQYFGPGTRLLVL.